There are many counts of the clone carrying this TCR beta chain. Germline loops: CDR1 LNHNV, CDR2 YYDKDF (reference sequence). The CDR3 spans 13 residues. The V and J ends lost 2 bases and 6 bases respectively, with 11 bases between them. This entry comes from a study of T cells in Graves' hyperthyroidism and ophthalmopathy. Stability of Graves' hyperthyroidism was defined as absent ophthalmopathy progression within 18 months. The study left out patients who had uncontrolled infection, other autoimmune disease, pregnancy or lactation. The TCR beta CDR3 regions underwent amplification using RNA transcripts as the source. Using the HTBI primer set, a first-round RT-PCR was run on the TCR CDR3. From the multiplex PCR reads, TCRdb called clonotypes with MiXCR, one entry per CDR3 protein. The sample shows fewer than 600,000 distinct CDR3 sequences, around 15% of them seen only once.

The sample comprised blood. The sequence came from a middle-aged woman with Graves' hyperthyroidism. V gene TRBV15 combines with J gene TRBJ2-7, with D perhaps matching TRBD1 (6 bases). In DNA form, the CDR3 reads TGTGCCACCAGCAGACCCGGGACACCCGAGCAGTACTTC. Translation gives CATSRPGTPEQYF.